The sequence of this TCR beta chain was determined in a study of beta chain features in type 1 diabetes (dated by TCRdb to the late 2010s). Study-wide context: No differences in mean age, gender distribution, total cell number or subset yield were found between patients and healthy donors. A total of some 100,000,000 sorted cells were examined across all samples, and a strong correlation was observed between cell number per subset and RNA yield. In the study, TCRB repertoires of sorted circulating CD4+ T cell subsets from recently diagnosed type 1 diabetes patients were compared with those of matched healthy donors. Regulatory and stem cell-like memory subsets were obtained from only 8 patients and about 8 healthy donors, while naive and central memory subsets were obtained from all 28 donors.

Each donor gave one peripheral blood draw, approximately 110 mL on average, collected into heparinised tubes. Using a panel that included CD45RO, CCR7, CD25, CD127, CD95 and CD27, naive, central memory, regulatory and stem cell-like memory CD4+ T cells were sorted on a BD FACSAria II. A purity above 95% was achieved for all sorted populations. PBMCs were separated immediately by Lymphoprep density gradient centrifugation and were stained directly, without being cultured. Samples were stained and sorted in pairs, with one healthy donor and one patient per experiment, so that batch effects were minimized. On the study overall, not on this receptor specifically: The naive, central memory and regulatory TCRB repertoires appeared to resemble one another more closely among patients than among healthy donors. Shorter templates might have been favored by PCR, but patient and control samples were amplified and corrected together, so both groups would have been affected equally by any skew. HLA sub-analyses involved small numbers of individuals, so any influence of HLA type on TCRB rearrangement remained unresolved. Type 1 diabetes patients showed a moderate but significant shortening of TCRB CDR3 length in all four CD4+ subsets. Because cDNA was sequenced instead of genomic DNA, activated cells with high expression could be over-represented, although the groups did not differ in activation or CD3 levels. At VDJ recombination sites, patients with type 1 diabetes made fewer insertions and deleted more nucleotides, a pattern implying thymic rearrangement abnormalities.

This clone has more than one count but fewer than ten. Its specific antigen is unknown. Base qualities are not recorded, but no much larger clone differs from it by a single base. From the cysteine through the phenylalanine, the CDR3 covers 13 amino acids. CDR3 DNA only is kept here, 39 bases in frame from base 1. The V end gives up 6 bases and the J end 0 bases, leaving 3 bases in the junction not matched to a gene. The germline V gene gives CDR1 as SQVTM and CDR2 as ANQGSEA. The entire amount of isolated RNA was reverse transcribed using the High Capacity cDNA Reverse Transcription Kit, so the sequenced TCRB transcripts were expressed ones. Deep immunoSEQ sequencing was performed on naive, central memory and regulatory T cell samples, with an average of around 3.5 million total reads per sample. After sorted cells were lysed in RLT buffer, RNA was extracted with DNase-treated RNeasy Micro or Mini kits, with the choice depending on cell number. Each cell subset was processed on its own to prevent cross-contamination, while patient and healthy donor samples were processed together. The immunoSEQ multiplex PCR was used to amplify TCRB sequences from cDNA, yielding 87-bp fragments that span the CDR3 region. Sequencing of the amplicons was done on the Illumina HiSeq platform. The authors' analysis ran thus. Synthetic template baselines were used to correct PCR bias computationally, reads within Hamming distance 2 were collapsed, and singletons that could not be merged were discarded. Reads were aligned against IMGT to assign V, D and J genes, CDR3 length and insertions or deletions at six rearrangement sites. Within each subset, clonotype counts were normalized to sorted cell number, after which true diversity and Gini coefficients were computed with the tcR R package. The overlap coefficient, calculated on TCRB nucleotide sequences, was used to measure repertoire sharing. This is the immuneACCESS table as TCRdb keeps it, with only in-frame sequences that have V and J called. A part of the clones is gone; compared with another copy, unresolved V genes explain less than half, and the rest is unexplained. V, J and clone size were drawn from that table, and D and trimming were deduced from the DNA. The sample table contains some 40,000 clones; only one count was recorded for 49% of them. The ten top clones hold 0.65% to 0.9% of the sample.

The source material was central memory CD4+ T cells from blood. The chain is encoded by TRBV29-1 joined to TRBJ1-1; 8 of the junction bases match TRBD1. This sequence originates from a woman aged 18-29 years in good health. This receptor carries the CDR3 CSVGQVLNTEAFF. The sequence in DNA is TGCAGCGTGGGACAGGTTCTGAACACTGAAGCTTTCTTT.